The present T cell receptor (beta chain) was sequenced within a study of cytomegalovirus exposure and HLA in healthy donors. The CDR3 loop spans 13 amino acids. Germline loops: CDR1 LGHNT, CDR2 FRNRAP. Trimming took off 5 bases at V and 2 bases at J, with 10 bases between the two ends. Study observations and caveats: Cytomegalovirus-associated status was assigned to roughly 160 TCR beta chains. In vitro, three CMV-associated chains proved specific for CMV antigens.

The data were produced by immunoSEQ multiplex PCR, yet TCRdb's version contains in-frame clones alone and is incomplete. The table records some 120,000 clones, approximately 91% of them present only once. Comment on this clone: Its antigen is not identified.

The TCR sequence derives from a man in his thirties or forties in good health and CMV-seronegative. The sequenced sample consisted of PBMCs. The V gene is TRBV12-5, the J gene TRBJ2-7, with D hard to call. The CDR3 DNA sequence: TGTGCTAGTGGTCCGACTGAAGCCTACGAGCAGTACTTC. Translated: CASGPTEAYEQYF.